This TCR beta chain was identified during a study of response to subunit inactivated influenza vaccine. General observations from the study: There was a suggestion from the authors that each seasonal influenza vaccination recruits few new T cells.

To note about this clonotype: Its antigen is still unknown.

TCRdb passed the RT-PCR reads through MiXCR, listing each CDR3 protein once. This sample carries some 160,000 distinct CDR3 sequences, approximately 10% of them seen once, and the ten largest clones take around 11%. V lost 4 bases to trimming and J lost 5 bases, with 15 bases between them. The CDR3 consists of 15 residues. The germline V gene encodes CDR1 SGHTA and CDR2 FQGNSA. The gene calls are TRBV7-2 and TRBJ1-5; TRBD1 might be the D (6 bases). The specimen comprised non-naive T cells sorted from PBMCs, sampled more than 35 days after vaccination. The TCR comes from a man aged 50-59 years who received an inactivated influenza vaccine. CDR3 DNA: TGTGCCAGCAGCTCATCTGGACAGCCCTATCAGCCCCAGCATTTT. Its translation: CASSSSGQPYQPQHF.